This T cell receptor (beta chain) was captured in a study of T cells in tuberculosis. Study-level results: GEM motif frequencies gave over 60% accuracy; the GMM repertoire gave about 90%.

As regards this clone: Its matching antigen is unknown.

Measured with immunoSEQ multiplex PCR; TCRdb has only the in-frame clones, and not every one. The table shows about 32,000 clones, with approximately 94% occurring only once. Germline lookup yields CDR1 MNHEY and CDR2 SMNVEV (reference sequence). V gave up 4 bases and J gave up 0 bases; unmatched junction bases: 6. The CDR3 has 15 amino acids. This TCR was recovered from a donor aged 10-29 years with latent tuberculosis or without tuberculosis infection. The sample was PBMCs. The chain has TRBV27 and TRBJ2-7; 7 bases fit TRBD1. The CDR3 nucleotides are TGTGCCAGCAGTTCATCCAGGGGGAGCTCCTACGAGCAGTACTTC. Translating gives CASSSSRGSSYEQYF.